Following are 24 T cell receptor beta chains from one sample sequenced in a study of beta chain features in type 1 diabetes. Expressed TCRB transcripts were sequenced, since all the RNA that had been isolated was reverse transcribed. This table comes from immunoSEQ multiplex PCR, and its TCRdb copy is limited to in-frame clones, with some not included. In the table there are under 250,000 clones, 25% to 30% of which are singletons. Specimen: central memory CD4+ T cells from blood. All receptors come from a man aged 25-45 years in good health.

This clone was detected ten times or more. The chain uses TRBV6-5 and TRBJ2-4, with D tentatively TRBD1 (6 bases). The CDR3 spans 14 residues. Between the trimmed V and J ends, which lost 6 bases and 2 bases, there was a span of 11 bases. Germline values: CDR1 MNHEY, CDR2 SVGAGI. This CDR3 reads CASSTRDTKNIQYF. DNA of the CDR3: TGTGCCAGCAGCACCCGGGACACCAAAAACATTCAGTACTTC.

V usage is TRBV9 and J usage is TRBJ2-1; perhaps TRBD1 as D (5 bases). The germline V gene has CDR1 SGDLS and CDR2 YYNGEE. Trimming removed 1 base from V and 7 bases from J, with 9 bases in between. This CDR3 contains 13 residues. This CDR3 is CASSVQGLNEQFF. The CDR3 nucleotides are TGTGCCAGCAGCGTACAGGGATTGAATGAGCAGTTCTTC.

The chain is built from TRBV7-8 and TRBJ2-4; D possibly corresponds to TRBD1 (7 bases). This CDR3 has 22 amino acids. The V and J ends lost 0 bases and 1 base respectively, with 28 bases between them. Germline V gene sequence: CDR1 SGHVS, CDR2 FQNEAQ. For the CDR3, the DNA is TGTGCCAGCAGCTTAGCGAATCCCAACGACCGGTGGCAGGGGGGCGCCAAAAACATTCAGTACTTC. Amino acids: CASSLANPNDRWQGGAKNIQYF.

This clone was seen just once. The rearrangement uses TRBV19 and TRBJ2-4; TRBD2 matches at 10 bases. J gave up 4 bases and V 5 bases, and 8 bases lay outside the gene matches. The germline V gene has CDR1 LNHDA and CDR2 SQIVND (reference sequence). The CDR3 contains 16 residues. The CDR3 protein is CASSPWTSGEKNIQYF. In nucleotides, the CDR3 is TGTGCCAGTAGTCCGTGGACTAGCGGAGAGAAAAACATTCAGTACTTC. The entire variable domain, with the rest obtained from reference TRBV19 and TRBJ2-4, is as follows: DGGITQSPKYLFRKEGQNVTLSCEQNLNHDAMYWYRQDPGQGLRLIYYSQIVNDFQKGDIAEGYSVSREKKESFPLTVTSAQKNPTAFYLCASSPWTSGEKNIQYFGAGTRLSVL.

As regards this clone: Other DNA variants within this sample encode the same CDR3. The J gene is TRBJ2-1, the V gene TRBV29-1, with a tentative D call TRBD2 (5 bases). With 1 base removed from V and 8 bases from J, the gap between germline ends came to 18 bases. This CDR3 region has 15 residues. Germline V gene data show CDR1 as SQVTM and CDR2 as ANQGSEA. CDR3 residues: CSVEGEGRGEDEQFF. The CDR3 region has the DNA TGCAGCGTTGAAGGTGAGGGTCGGGGTGAGGATGAGCAGTTCTTC.

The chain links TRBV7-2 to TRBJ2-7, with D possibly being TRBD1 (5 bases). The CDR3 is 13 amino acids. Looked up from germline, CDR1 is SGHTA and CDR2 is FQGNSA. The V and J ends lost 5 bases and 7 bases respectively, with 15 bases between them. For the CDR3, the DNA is TGTGCCAGCAGCCCAGGACCGAAGGGGGAGCAGTACTTC. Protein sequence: CASSPGPKGEQYF.

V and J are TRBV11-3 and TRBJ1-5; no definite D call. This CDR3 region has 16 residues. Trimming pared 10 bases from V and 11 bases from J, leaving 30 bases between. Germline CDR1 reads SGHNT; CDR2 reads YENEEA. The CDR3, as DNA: TGTGCCATCGCAGCACGAGAGCCCGGCGGTGGGTGGACCCAGCATTTT. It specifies CAIAAREPGGGWTQHF.

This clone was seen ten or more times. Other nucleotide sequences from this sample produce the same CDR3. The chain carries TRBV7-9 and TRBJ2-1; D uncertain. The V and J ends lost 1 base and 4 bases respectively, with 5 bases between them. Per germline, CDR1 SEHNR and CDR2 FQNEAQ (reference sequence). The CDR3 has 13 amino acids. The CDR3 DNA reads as TGTGCCAGCAGCTTAGATCTATACAATGAGCAGTTCTTC. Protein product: CASSLDLYNEQFF.

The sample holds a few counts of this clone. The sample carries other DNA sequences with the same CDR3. The CDR3 protein is CASSLQGGDTGELFF. CDR3 DNA sequence: TGTGCCAGCAGCTTACAGGGAGGGGACACCGGGGAGCTGTTTTTT. The genes are TRBV7-2 and TRBJ2-2, with 7 bases that match TRBD2. The CDR3 runs to 15 residues. CDR1 is SGHTA and CDR2 is FQGNSA in the germline V gene. The trim removed 2 bases at V and 3 bases at J, leaving 3 bases unmatched.

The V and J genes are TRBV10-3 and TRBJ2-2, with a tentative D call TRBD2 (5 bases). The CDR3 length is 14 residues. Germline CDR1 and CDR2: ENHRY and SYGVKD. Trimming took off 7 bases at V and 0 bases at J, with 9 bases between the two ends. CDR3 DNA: TGTGCCATCAACGGGGATTCGAACACCGGGGAGCTGTTTTTT. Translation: CAINGDSNTGELFF.

The CDR3 DNA sequence: TGTGCCAGCAGCTCACCTCGTCTAGCGGTAGAGACCCAGTACTTC. Translation: CASSSPRLAVETQYF. The chain carries TRBV7-9 and TRBJ2-5, with 7 bases aligning to TRBD2. CDR1 is SEHNR, CDR2 FQNEAQ, per germline (reference sequence). Trimming removed 4 bases from V and 4 bases from J; junction bases left unmatched: 9. CDR3 length: 15 residues.

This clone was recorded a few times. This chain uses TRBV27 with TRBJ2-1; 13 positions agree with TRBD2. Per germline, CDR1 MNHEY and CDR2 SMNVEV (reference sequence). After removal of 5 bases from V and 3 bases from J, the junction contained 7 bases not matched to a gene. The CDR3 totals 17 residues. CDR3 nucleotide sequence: TGTGCCAGCAGTACAGGGACTAGCGGGGCGGACTACAATGAGCAGTTCTTC. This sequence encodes CASSTGTSGADYNEQFF.

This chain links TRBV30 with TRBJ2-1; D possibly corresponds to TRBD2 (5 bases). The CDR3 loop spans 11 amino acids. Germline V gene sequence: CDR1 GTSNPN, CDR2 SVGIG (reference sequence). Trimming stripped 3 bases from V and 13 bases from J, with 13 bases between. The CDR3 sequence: CAWRRELRQFF. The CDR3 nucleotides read TGTGCCTGGAGGAGGGAACTTAGACAGTTCTTC.

CDR3 loop: CAIQGGTSGHQETQYF. CDR3 DNA sequence: TGTGCCATCCAAGGAGGGACTAGCGGGCATCAAGAGACCCAGTACTTC. The chain employs TRBV10-3 and TRBJ2-5, with 12 positions matching TRBD2. In germline, CDR1 is ENHRY, CDR2 SYGVKD. The CDR3 spans 16 residues. Unmatched junction bases numbered 9, after V lost 8 bases and J lost 2 bases.

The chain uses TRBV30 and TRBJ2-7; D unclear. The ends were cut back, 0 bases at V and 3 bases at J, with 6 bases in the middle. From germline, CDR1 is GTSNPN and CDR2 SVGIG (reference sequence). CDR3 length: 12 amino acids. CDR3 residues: CAWSVFGYEQYF. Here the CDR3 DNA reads TGTGCCTGGAGTGTATTCGGCTACGAGCAGTACTTC.

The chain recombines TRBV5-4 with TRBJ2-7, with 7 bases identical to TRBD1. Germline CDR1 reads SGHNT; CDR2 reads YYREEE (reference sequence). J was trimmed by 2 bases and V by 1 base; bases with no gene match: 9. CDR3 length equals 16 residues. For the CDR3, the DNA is TGTGCCAGCAGCTTGATTCGGCCAGGGGGAACCTACGAGCAGTACTTC. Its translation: CASSLIRPGGTYEQYF.

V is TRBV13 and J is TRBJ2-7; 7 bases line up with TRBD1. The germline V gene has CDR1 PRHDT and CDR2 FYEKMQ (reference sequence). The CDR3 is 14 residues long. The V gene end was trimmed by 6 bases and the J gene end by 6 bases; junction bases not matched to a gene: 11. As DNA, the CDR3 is TGTGCCAGCAGTCAGACAGGGACCAAGGGCGAGCAGTACTTC. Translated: CASSQTGTKGEQYF.

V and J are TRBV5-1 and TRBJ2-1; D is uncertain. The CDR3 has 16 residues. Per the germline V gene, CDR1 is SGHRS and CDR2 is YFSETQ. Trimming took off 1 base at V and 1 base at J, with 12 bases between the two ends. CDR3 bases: TGCGCCAGCAGCTTGTCCCCATCGCCATCCTACAATGAGCAGTTCTTC. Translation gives CASSLSPSPSYNEQFF. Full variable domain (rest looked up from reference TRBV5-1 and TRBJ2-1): KAGVTQTPRYLIKTRGQQVTLSCSPISGHRSVSWYQQTPGQGLQFLFEYFSETQRNKGNFPGRFSGRQFSNSRSEMNVSTLELGDSALYLCASSLSPSPSYNEQFFGPGTRLTVL.

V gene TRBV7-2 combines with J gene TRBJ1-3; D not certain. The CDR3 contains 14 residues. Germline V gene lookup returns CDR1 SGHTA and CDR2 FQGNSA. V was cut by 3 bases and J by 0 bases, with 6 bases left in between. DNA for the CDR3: TGTGCCAGCAGCTTCTCCGGCTCTGGAAACACCATATATTTT. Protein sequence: CASSFSGSGNTIYF.

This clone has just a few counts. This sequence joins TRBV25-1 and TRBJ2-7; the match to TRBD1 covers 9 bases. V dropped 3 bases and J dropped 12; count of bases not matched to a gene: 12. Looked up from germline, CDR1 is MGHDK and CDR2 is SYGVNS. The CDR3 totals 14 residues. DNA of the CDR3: TGTGCCAGCAGTGAGACAGGGGGTAGGATGAGACGGTACTTC. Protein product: CASSETGGRMRRYF.

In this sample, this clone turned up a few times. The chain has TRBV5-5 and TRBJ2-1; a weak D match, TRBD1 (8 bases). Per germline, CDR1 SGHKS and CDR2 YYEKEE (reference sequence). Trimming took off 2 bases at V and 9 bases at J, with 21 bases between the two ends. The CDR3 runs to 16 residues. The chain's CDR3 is CASSFGGSKGTGEQFF. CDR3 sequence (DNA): TGTGCCAGCAGCTTCGGCGGGAGTAAGGGGACAGGTGAGCAGTTCTTC.

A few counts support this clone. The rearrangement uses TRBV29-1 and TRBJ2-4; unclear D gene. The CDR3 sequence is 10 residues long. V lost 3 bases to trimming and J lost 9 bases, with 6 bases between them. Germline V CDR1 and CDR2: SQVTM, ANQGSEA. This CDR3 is CSVDSGIQYF. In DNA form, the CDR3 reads TGCAGCGTTGATTCGGGCATTCAGTACTTC.

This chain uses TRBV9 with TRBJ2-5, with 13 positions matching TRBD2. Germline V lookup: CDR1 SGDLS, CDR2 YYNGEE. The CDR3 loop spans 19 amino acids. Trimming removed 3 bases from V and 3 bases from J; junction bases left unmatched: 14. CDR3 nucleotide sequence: TGTGCCAGCAGCGCTCATTGGACTAGCGGGAGTGATTTGAAAGAGACCCAGTACTTC. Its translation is CASSAHWTSGSDLKETQYF.

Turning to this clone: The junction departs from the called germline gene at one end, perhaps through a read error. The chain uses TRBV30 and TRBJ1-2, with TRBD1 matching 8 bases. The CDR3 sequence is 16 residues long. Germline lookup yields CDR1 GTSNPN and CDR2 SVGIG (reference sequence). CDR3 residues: CAWRSYHRGTLYAYTF. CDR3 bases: TGTGCCTGGAGGTCATACCACAGGGGGACTCTATATGCCTACACCTTC.